One sample yielded the 30 T cell receptor beta chains listed below, sequenced in a study of blood T cell repertoires in COVID-19. Method: immunoSEQ multiplex PCR; TCRdb's copy keeps in-frame clones and lacks some. The sample has 130,000 or so clones, about 89% seen once. The sample was peripheral blood. These receptors all stem from a man between 60 and 75 years old with COVID-19, enrolled during active disease.

The DNA for the CDR3 is TGCAGCGTTGAACGTGGGGGGGAAAAACTGTTTTTT. Protein: CSVERGGEKLFF. The chain has TRBV29-1 and TRBJ1-4, with D perhaps matching TRBD1 (5 bases). There are 12 residues in the CDR3. Looked up from germline, CDR1 is SQVTM and CDR2 is ANQGSEA. Trimming took 2 bases from V and 8 from J, leaving 9 bases between them.

This sequence joins TRBV24-1 and TRBJ2-1; TRBD2 might be the D (6 bases). Trimming left V 3 bases short and J 7 bases short, with 21 bases between. The CDR3 contains 17 residues. Germline CDR1 reads KGHDR; CDR2 reads SFDVKD. CDR3 protein: CATSDPGGNERGNEQFF. CDR3 DNA: TGTGCCACCAGTGATCCTGGGGGGAACGAAAGGGGAAATGAGCAGTTCTTC.

The chain is built from TRBV7-9 and TRBJ1-4; possible D gene TRBD1, 5 bases. This CDR3 is built from 15 residues. V lost 1 base and J 5 bases, leaving 11 bases between the germline ends. From germline, CDR1 is SEHNR and CDR2 FQNEAQ (reference sequence). In nucleotides, the CDR3 is TGTGCCAGCAGCTTAGTCCCGGGGGAAAATGAAAAACTGTTTTTT. Amino acid sequence: CASSLVPGENEKLFF.

As to this clone: An end of the junction does not agree with germline; a read error may underlie this. The chain has TRBV4-3 and TRBJ2-7; TRBD1 matches at 8 bases. The CDR3 totals 15 residues. Germline V gene data show CDR1 as LGHNA and CDR2 as YSLEER. The CDR3 bases are TGCGCCAGCAACCAAAGACGCGACAGGGGCTACGAGCAGTACTTC. Translated, it gives CASNQRRDRGYEQYF.

The chain has TRBV19 and TRBJ2-1, with a tentative D call TRBD2 (5 bases). Between the trimmed V and J ends, which lost 5 bases and 0 bases, there was a span of 11 bases. Germline V gene data show CDR1 as LNHDA and CDR2 as SQIVND (reference sequence). There are 15 residues in the CDR3. The chain's CDR3 is CASSPLLASYNEQFF. The CDR3 nucleotides read TGTGCCAGTAGTCCCTTGCTAGCCTCCTACAATGAGCAGTTCTTC.

The V gene is TRBV7-2, the J gene TRBJ1-5; TRBD1 matches at 8 bases. Trimming cost V 1 base and J 6 bases; bases outside gene matches: 8. The CDR3 contains 16 residues. Germline CDR1 and CDR2: SGHTA and FQGNSA. The CDR3 DNA sequence: TGTGCCAGCAGCTTAGGAGGCAGGGGGCGCATTCAGCCCCAGCATTTT. As protein: CASSLGGRGRIQPQHF.

The chain links TRBV10-3 to TRBJ2-5; 12 bases align to TRBD2. The trim removed 4 bases at V and 5 bases at J, leaving 14 bases unmatched. Germline lookup yields CDR1 ENHRY and CDR2 SYGVKD. The CDR3 is 18 amino acids. The CDR3 bases are TGTGCCATCAGTGGTCGACTAGCGGGGGAAACCCCCGAGGAGACCCAGTACTTC. Translating it yields CAISGRLAGETPEETQYF.

The rearrangement joins TRBV18 to TRBJ1-1; D gene unclear. The CDR3 has 15 residues. Trimming removed 3 bases from V and 1 base from J, with 12 bases in between. The germline gives CDR1 KGHSH, CDR2 LQKENI. The CDR3 region has the DNA TGTGCCAGCTCACCTTCGTTACAGCCGAACACTGAAGCTTTCTTT. Its translation: CASSPSLQPNTEAFF.

This clone was seen more than once but under ten times. This rearrangement joins TRBV9 to TRBJ1-1, with D perhaps TRBD1 (5 bases). CDR3 size: 14 residues. Germline V lookup: CDR1 SGDLS, CDR2 YYNGEE. The V end lost 3 bases, the J end lost 1 base, and 10 bases lay between the germline ends. CDR3 in amino acids: CASSGGLRNTEAFF. The CDR3 DNA reads TGTGCCAGCAGCGGGGGACTTAGGAACACTGAAGCTTTCTTT.

This clone came up once. The chain links TRBV18 to TRBJ2-2; TRBD1 matches 8 bases. This CDR3 is 16 amino acids long. After removal of 0 bases from V and 2 bases from J, the junction contained 2 bases not matched to a gene. The germline gives CDR1 KGHSH, CDR2 LQKENI. In nucleotides, the CDR3 is TGTGCCAGCTCACCACCGGGACAGGCTAACACCGGGGAGCTGTTTTTT. Translation gives CASSPPGQANTGELFF.

This clone has a handful of counts. This rearrangement joins TRBV7-2 to TRBJ1-3; 7 bases map to TRBD1. Germline CDR1 SGHTA, CDR2 FQGNSA. J gave up 8 bases and V 1 base, and 8 bases lay outside the gene matches. The CDR3 consists of 15 residues. The DNA of the CDR3 is TGTGCCAGCAGCTTAGTAGGAGGCAGGGGGGACACCATATATTTT. Encoded protein: CASSLVGGRGDTIYF.

This clone was observed a handful of times. J is TRBJ1-2 and V is TRBV28, with 9 nucleotides matching TRBD1. The length of the CDR3 is 16 residues. Unmatched junction bases numbered 12, after V lost 5 bases and J lost 5 bases. Per germline, CDR1 MDHEN and CDR2 SYDVKM. Here the CDR3 reads CASSGTGHSLWYGYTF. The CDR3 DNA reads as TGTGCCAGCAGTGGGACAGGGCATAGCCTATGGTATGGCTACACCTTC.

The chain has TRBV6-2 or TRBV6-3 and TRBJ1-5; a possible D gene is TRBD1 (6 bases). From germline, CDR1 is MNHEY and CDR2 SVGEGT. The CDR3 runs 17 residues. V was shortened by 6 bases and J by 5 bases, with 23 bases between the two germline ends. The CDR3 sequence is CASSPWPRQGFDQPQHF. The CDR3 coding sequence is TGTGCCAGCAGCCCCTGGCCTAGGCAGGGGTTTGATCAGCCCCAGCATTTT.

The V and J genes are TRBV18 and TRBJ2-7; perhaps TRBD1 as D (5 bases). The CDR3 loop spans 13 amino acids. The germline gives CDR1 KGHSH, CDR2 LQKENI. With 3 bases removed from V and 3 bases from J, the gap between germline ends came to 9 bases. CDR3 protein: CASSPRAGYEQYF. The CDR3 nucleotides are TGTGCCAGCTCACCCAGGGCAGGCTACGAGCAGTACTTC.

In its sample, this clone was seen a few times. The genes are TRBV5-1 and TRBJ1-1; D not certain. CDR1 and CDR2 from the germline V gene are SGHRS and YFSETQ. The CDR3 is 18 amino acids. V lost 4 bases and J 1 base, leaving 23 bases between the germline ends. CDR3 sequence: CASSPQGVALVRNTEAFF. The CDR3 DNA follows: TGCGCCAGCAGCCCCCAAGGAGTTGCTCTGGTAAGGAACACTGAAGCTTTCTTT.

A note on this clone: The same CDR3 is also encoded by other DNA sequences in this sample. J is TRBJ2-1 and V is TRBV18; D gene ambiguous. The length of the CDR3 is 13 residues. Trimming took off 2 bases at V and 1 base at J, with 3 bases between the two ends. Germline-derived CDR1 and CDR2 are KGHSH and LQKENI. DNA of the CDR3: TGTGCCAGCTCACCAGAGTCCTACAATGAGCAGTTCTTC. It yields the protein CASSPESYNEQFF.

This clone is a singleton in its sample. The chain carries TRBV6-5 and TRBJ2-7, with D tentatively TRBD2 (6 bases). From germline, CDR1 is MNHEY and CDR2 SVGAGI. Trimming took 2 bases from V and 9 from J, leaving 20 bases between them. The CDR3 runs to 15 residues. Here the CDR3 DNA reads TGTGCCAGCAGTTACCGGGAGCCGCCTTCATCCGTGCAGTACTTC. This sequence encodes CASSYREPPSSVQYF.

This clone was observed a single time. The J gene is TRBJ2-3, the V gene TRBV5-1; TRBD2 aligns across 11 bases. The CDR3 contains 15 residues. Germline V lookup: CDR1 SGHRS, CDR2 YFSETQ. V shed 2 bases and J 3 bases; nucleotides not matched to a gene: 2. Here the CDR3 reads CASSLLAGETDTQYF. CDR3 coding DNA: TGCGCCAGCAGCTTACTAGCGGGGGAGACAGATACGCAGTATTTT. The whole variable domain, filled in from reference TRBV5-1 and TRBJ2-3, reads KAGVTQTPRYLIKTRGQQVTLSCSPISGHRSVSWYQQTPGQGLQFLFEYFSETQRNKGNFPGRFSGRQFSNSRSEMNVSTLELGDSALYLCASSLLAGETDTQYFGPGTRLTVL.

This chain joins TRBV19 and TRBJ1-1; unclear D gene. Germline-derived CDR1 and CDR2 are LNHDA and SQIVND (reference sequence). This CDR3 is 15 amino acids long. Trimming left V 6 bases short and J 6 bases short, with 20 bases between. The DNA of the CDR3 is TGTGCCAGTAGCCCGACACGACGGTCGCTCTCTGAAGCTTTCTTT. It is translated as CASSPTRRSLSEAFF.

The rearrangement uses TRBV7-3 and TRBJ2-1; TRBD2 matches 8 bases. Germline V gives CDR1 SGHTA, CDR2 FQGTGA. The CDR3 has 15 residues. V shed 2 bases, J shed 5 bases, and the junction held 5 bases outside the gene matches. CDR3 in DNA: TGTGCCAGCAGCTTACCGGGGGGGCCGAACAATGAGCAGTTCTTC. This encodes CASSLPGGPNNEQFF.

The chain has TRBV30 and TRBJ2-1; 8 bases map to TRBD1. CDR3 size: 15 residues. After removal of 6 bases from V and 3 bases from J, the junction contained 10 bases not matched to a gene. From germline, CDR1 is GTSNPN and CDR2 SVGIG (reference sequence). The CDR3 is CACGETGVLYNEQFF. The CDR3 DNA reads as TGTGCCTGTGGGGAGACAGGGGTCCTCTACAATGAGCAGTTCTTC.

This chain joins TRBV30 and TRBJ2-5, with TRBD2 as a possible D gene (6 bases). The CDR3 has 13 residues. With 5 bases removed from V and 1 base from J, the gap between germline ends came to 11 bases. The germline CDR1 and CDR2 sequences are GTSNPN and SVGIG (reference sequence). CDR3 DNA: TGTGCCTGGTCTGGAGGGTTCCAAGAGACCCAGTACTTC. Amino acid sequence: CAWSGGFQETQYF.

In this sample, this clone turned up a few times. In DNA form, the CDR3 reads TGTGCCAGTAGTACTGCAGGGGACACCGGGGAGCTGTTTTTT. Translating it yields CASSTAGDTGELFF. J is TRBJ2-2 and V is TRBV19, with D possibly TRBD1 on 6 matching bases. V dropped 4 bases and J dropped 3 bases, with 9 bases sitting between them. This CDR3 is 14 amino acids long. The germline gives CDR1 LNHDA, CDR2 SQIVND (reference sequence).

The rearrangement joins TRBV12-3 or TRBV12-4 to TRBJ1-5; possible D gene TRBD1, 5 bases. CDR3 length: 11 amino acids. Trimming removed 8 bases at V and 7 bases at J, with 9 bases between. This CDR3 is CASGGVQPQHF. CDR3 in DNA: TGTGCCAGCGGGGGGGTGCAGCCCCAGCATTTT.

This chain joins TRBV11-1 and TRBJ2-1; D possibly corresponds to TRBD1 (5 bases). Between the trimmed V and J ends, which lost 3 bases and 6 bases, there was a span of 9 bases. The CDR3 sequence is 13 residues long. In germline, CDR1 is SGHAT, CDR2 FQDESV (reference sequence). The CDR3 DNA reads as TGTGCCAGCAGCTTGTGGGGCCTCAATGAGCAGTTCTTC. This codes for CASSLWGLNEQFF. Using reference TRBV11-1 and TRBJ2-1 for the parts outside the CDR3, the full variable domain is EAEVAQSPRYKITEKSQAVAFWCDPISGHATLYWYRQILGQGPELLVQFQDESVVDDSQLPKDRFSAERLKGVDSTLKIQPAELGDSAMYLCASSLWGLNEQFFGPGTRLTVL.

The V and J genes are TRBV6-5 and TRBJ2-3; unclear D gene. There are 13 residues in the CDR3. Between the trimmed V and J ends, which lost 2 bases and 5 bases, there was a span of 8 bases. Germline CDR1 MNHEY, CDR2 SVGAGI. The CDR3 protein is CASSYGQKDTQYF. CDR3 coding DNA: TGTGCCAGCAGTTACGGGCAGAAAGATACGCAGTATTTT.

The chain uses TRBV7-2 and TRBJ1-5; 8 positions agree with TRBD1. Germline-derived CDR1 and CDR2 are SGHTA and FQGNSA. V dropped 5 bases and J dropped 13; count of bases not matched to a gene: 10. This CDR3 spans 13 amino acids. The CDR3 coding sequence is TGTGCCAGCAGCAACGGACAGGGAGCGTTTCAGCATTTT. Translating gives CASSNGQGAFQHF. The full variable domain, in which reference TRBV7-2 and TRBJ1-5 provide the parts outside the CDR3, is GAGVSQSPSNKVTEKGKDVELRCDPISGHTALYWYRQSLGQGLEFLIYFQGNSAPDKSGLPSDRFSAERTGGSVSTLTIQRTQQEDSAVYLCASSNGQGAFQHFGDGTRLSIL.

The sample holds a few counts of this clone. This chain uses TRBV27 with TRBJ1-6; 7 bases align to TRBD1. Trimming removed 6 bases from V and 8 bases from J; junction bases left unmatched: 10. Germline assignment: CDR1 MNHEY and CDR2 SMNVEV (reference sequence). The CDR3 has 15 residues. The CDR3 spells CASSWSLTGDSPLHF. The CDR3 DNA reads as TGTGCCAGCAGCTGGTCGCTCACAGGGGATTCACCCCTCCACTTT.

A single count supports this clone. The V call is TRBV7-3, the J call TRBJ2-5; D remains ambiguous. Trimming left V 1 base short and J 5 bases short, with 8 bases between. The CDR3 sequence is 13 residues long. The V gene's germline CDR1 is SGHTA and CDR2 FQGTGA. The CDR3 DNA reads as TGTGCCAGCAGCTTAAGTAGTACGGAGACCCAGTACTTC. Its protein is CASSLSSTETQYF.

The V and J genes are TRBV11-3 and TRBJ2-1, with D unresolved. The CDR3 runs 11 residues. The germline CDR1 and CDR2 sequences are SGHNT and YENEEA. V was clipped by 3 bases and J by 7 bases, with 4 bases between them. CDR3 residues: CASSFNNEQFF. Here the CDR3 DNA reads TGTGCCAGCAGCTTTAATAATGAGCAGTTCTTC.